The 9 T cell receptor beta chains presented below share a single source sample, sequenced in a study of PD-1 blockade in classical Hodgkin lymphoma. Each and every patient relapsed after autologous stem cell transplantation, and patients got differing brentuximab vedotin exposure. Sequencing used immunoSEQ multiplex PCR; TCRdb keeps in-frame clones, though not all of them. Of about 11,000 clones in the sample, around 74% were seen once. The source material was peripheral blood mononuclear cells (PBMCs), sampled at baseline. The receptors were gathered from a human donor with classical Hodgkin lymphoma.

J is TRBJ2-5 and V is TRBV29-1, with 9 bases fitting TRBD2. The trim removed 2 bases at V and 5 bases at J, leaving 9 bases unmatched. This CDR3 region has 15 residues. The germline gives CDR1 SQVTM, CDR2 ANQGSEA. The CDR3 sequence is CSVEQRGARPETQYF. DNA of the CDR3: TGCAGCGTTGAACAGCGGGGGGCCCGGCCCGAGACCCAGTACTTC.

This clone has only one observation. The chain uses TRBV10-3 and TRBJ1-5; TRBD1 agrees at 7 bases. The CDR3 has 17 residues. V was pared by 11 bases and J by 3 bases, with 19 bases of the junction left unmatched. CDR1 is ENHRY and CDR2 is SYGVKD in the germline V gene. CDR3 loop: CAASDGLGTATNQPQHF. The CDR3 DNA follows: TGTGCCGCCAGCGACGGTCTCGGGACAGCTACCAATCAGCCCCAGCATTTT.

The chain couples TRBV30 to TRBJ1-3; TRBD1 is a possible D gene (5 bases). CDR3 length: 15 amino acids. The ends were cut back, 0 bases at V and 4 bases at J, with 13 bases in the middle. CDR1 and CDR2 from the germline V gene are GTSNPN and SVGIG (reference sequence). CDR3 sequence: CAWSVITGTGNTIYF. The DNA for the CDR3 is TGTGCCTGGAGTGTAATTACGGGGACGGGAAACACCATATATTTT.

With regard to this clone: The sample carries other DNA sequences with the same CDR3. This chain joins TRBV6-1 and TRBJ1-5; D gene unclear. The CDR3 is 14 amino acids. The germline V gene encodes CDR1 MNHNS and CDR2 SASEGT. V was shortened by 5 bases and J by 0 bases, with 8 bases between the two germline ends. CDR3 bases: TGTGCCAGCAGTCCCAACTATAGCAATCAGCCCCAGCATTTT. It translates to CASSPNYSNQPQHF.

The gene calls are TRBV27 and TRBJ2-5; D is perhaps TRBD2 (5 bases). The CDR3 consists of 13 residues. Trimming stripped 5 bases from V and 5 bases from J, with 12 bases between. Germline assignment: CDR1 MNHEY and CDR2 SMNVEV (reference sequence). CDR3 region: CASSGRWEETQYF. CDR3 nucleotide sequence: TGTGCCAGCAGTGGACGGTGGGAGGAGACCCAGTACTTC.

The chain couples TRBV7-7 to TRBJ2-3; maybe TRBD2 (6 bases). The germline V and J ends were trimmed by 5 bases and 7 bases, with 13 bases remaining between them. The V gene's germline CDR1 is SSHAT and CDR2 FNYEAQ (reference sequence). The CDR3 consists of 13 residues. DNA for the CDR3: TGTGCCAGCAGCAGGGACTTTTTCAATACGCAGTATTTT. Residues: CASSRDFFNTQYF. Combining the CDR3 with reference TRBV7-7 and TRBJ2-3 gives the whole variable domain GAGVSQSPRYKVTKRGQDVTLRCDPISSHATLYWYQQALGQGPEFLTYFNYEAQPDKSGLPSDRFSAERPEGSISTLTIQRTEQRDSAMYRCASSRDFFNTQYFGPGTRLTVL.

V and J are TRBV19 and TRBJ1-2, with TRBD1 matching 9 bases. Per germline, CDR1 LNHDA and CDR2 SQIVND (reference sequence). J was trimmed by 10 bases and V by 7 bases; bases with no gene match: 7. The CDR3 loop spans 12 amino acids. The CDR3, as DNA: TGTGCCAGTACCCCGGGACAGGGCACCTACACCTTC. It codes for CASTPGQGTYTF.

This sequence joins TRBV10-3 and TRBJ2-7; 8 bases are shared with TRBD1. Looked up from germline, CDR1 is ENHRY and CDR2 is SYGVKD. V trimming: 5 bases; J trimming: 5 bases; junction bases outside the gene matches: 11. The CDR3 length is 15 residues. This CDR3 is CAISPGQGARNEQYF. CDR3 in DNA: TGTGCCATCAGTCCTGGGCAGGGGGCGAGGAACGAGCAGTACTTC.

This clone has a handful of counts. The CDR3 loop reads CASSLGPDTQYF. CDR3 DNA: TGTGCCAGCAGCTTGGGCCCAGATACGCAGTATTTT. The genes are TRBV7-2 and TRBJ2-3; D gene unclear. Per the germline V gene, CDR1 is SGHTA and CDR2 is FQGNSA. Trimming took 3 bases from V and 4 from J, leaving 5 bases between them. The CDR3 covers 12 residues.